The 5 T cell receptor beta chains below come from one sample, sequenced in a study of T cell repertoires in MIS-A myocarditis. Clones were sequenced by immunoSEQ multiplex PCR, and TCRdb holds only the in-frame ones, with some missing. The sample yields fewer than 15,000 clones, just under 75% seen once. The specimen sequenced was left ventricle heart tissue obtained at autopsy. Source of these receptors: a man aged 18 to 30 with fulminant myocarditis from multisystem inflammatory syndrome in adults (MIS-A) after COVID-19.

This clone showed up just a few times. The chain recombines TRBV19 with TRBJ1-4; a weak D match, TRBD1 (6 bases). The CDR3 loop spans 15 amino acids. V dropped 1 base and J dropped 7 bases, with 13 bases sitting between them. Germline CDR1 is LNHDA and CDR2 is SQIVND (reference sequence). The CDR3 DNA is TGTGCCAGTAGTATAGCAACAGGGTCGGGTGAAAAACTGTTTTTT. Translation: CASSIATGSGEKLFF.

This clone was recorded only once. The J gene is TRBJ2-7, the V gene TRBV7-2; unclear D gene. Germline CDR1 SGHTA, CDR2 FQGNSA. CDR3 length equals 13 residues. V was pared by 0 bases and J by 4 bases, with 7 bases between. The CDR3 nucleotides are TGTGCCAGCAGCTTAGCGCGAGATTACGAGCAGTACTTC. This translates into CASSLARDYEQYF.

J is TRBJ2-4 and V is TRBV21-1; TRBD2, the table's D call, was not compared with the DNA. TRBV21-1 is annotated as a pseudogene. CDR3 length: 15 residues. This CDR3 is CASLKRGLAKNIQYF. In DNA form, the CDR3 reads TGTGCCAGCCTCAAAAGGGGACTAGCCAAAAACATTCAGTACTTC.

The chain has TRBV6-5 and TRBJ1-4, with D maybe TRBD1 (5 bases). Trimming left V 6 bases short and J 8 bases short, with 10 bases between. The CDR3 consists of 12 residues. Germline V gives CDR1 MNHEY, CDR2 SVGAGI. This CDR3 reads CASSLRGEKLFF. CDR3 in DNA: TGTGCCAGCAGCTTGAGGGGCGAAAAACTGTTTTTT.

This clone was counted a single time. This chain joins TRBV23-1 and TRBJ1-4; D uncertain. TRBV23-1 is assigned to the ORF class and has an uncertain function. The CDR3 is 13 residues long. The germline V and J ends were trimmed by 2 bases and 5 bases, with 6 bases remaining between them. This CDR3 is CASSQPWNEKLFF. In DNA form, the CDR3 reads TGCGCCAGCAGTCAACCGTGGAATGAAAAACTGTTTTTT.